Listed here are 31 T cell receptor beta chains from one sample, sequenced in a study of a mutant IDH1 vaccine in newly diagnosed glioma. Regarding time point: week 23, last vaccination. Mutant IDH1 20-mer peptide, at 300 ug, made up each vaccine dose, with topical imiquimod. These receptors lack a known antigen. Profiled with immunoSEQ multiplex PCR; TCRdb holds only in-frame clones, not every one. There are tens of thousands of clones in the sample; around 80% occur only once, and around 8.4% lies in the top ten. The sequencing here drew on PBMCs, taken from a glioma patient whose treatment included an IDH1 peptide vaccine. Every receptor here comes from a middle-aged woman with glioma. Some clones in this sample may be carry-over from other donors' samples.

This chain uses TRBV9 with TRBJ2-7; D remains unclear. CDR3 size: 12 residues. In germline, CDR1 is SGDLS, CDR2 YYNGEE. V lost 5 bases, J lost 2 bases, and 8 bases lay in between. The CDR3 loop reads CASSPGAYEQYF. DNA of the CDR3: TGTGCCAGCAGTCCAGGAGCCTACGAGCAGTACTTC.

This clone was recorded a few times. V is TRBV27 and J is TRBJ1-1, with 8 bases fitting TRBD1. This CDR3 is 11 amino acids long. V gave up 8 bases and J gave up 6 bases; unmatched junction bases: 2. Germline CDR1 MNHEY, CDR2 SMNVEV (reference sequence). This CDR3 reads CASAGGPEAFF. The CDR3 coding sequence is TGTGCCAGCGCAGGGGGCCCTGAAGCTTTCTTT.

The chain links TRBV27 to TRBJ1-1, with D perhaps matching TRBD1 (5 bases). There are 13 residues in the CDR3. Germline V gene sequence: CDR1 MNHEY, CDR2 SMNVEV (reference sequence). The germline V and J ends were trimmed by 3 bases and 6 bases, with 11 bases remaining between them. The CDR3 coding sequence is TGTGCCAGCAGTTTCTCGGGACTTTCTGAAGCTTTCTTT. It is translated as CASSFSGLSEAFF.

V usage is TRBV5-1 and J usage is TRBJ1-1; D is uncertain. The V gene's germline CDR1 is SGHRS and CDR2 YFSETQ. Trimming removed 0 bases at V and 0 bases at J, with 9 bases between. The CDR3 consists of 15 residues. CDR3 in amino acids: CASSLDGRMNTEAFF. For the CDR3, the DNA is TGCGCCAGCAGCTTGGATGGGCGAATGAACACTGAAGCTTTCTTT.

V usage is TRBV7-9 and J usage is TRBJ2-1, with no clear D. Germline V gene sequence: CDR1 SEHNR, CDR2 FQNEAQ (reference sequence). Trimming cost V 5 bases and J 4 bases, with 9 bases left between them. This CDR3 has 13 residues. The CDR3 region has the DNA TGTGCCAGCAGCCCGACGGTTTACAATGAGCAGTTCTTC. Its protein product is CASSPTVYNEQFF.

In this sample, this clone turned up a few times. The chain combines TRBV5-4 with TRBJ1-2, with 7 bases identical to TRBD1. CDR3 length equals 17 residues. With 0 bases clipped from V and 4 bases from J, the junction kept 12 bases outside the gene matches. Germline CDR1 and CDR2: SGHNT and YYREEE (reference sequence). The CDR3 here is CASSLDRTGYLAYGYTF. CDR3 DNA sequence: TGTGCCAGCAGCTTGGATCGGACAGGATATTTAGCCTATGGCTACACCTTC.

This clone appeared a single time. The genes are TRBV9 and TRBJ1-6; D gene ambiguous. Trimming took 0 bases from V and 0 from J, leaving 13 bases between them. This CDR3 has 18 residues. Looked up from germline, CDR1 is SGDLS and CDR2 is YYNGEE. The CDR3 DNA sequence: TGTGCCAGCAGCGTAGGCGGCAGGCCAAGCTCCTATAATTCACCCCTCCACTTT. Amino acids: CASSVGGRPSSYNSPLHF. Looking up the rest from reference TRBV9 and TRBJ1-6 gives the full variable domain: DSGVTQTPKHLITATGQRVTLRCSPRSGDLSVYWYQQSLDQGLQFLIQYYNGEERAKGNILERFSAQQFPDLHSELNLSSLELGDSALYFCASSVGGRPSSYNSPLHFGNGTRLTVT.

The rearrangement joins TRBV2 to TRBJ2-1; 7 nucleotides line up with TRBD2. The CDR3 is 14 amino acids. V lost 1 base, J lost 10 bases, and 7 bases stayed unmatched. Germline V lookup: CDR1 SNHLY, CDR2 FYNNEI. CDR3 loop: CASSEGGLGVEQFF. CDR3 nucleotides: TGTGCCAGCAGTGAAGGAGGACTAGGGGTGGAGCAGTTCTTC.

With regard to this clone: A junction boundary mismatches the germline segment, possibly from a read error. DNA for the CDR3: TGCGCCAGCCGCTTAATCCGAGGGGGCACTGAAGCTTTCTTT. Translated, it gives CASRLIRGGTEAFF. This chain connects TRBV5-1 to TRBJ1-1; tentatively, D is TRBD1 (6 bases). Germline V gene lookup returns CDR1 SGHRS and CDR2 YFSETQ. This CDR3 contains 14 residues.

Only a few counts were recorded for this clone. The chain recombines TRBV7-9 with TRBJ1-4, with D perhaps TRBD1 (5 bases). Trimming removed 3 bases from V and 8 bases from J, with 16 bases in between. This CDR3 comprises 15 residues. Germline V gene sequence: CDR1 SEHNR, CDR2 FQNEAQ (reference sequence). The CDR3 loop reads CASSFPGTVNEKLFF. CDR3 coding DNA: TGTGCCAGCAGCTTTCCAGGGACGGTTAACGAAAAACTGTTTTTT.

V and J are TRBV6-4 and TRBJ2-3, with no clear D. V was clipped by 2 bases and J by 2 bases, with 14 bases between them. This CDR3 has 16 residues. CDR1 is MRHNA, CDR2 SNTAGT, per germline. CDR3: CASSDLFQRTTDTQYF. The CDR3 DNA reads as TGTGCCAGCAGTGACCTTTTCCAGCGAACCACAGATACGCAGTATTTT.

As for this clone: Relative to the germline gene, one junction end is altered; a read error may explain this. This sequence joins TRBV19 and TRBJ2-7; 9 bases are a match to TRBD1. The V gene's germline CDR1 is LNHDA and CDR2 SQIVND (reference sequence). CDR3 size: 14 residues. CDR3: CASSRGTGRHEQYF. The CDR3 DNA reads TGTGCCAGCAGTAGGGGGACAGGGAGGCACGAGCAGTACTTC.

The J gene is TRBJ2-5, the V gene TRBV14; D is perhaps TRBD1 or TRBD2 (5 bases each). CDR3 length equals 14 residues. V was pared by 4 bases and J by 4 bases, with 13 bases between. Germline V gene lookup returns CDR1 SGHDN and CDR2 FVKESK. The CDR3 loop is CASSPGRWIETQYF. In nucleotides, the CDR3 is TGTGCCAGCAGCCCGGGACGTTGGATAGAGACCCAGTACTTC.

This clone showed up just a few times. CDR3 in amino acids: CASSDVRTLYGYTF. CDR3 coding DNA: TGTGCCAGCAGTGACGTCCGAACCCTCTATGGCTACACCTTC. The gene calls are TRBV2 and TRBJ1-2, with D hard to call. The CDR3 is 14 residues long. CDR1 is SNHLY and CDR2 is FYNNEI in the germline V gene. Trimming left V 3 bases short and J 4 bases short, with 12 bases between.

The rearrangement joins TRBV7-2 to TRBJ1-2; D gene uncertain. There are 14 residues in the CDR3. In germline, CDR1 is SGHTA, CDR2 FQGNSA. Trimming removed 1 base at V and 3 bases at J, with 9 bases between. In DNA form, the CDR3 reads TGTGCCAGCAGCTTAGAAGGCCAGTACTATGGCTACACCTTC. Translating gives CASSLEGQYYGYTF.

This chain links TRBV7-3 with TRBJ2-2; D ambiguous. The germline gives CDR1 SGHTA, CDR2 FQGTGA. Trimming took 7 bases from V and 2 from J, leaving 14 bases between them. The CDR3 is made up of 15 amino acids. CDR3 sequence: CASTSTPLNTGELFF. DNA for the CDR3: TGTGCCAGCACCTCCACCCCCCTTAACACCGGGGAGCTGTTTTTT. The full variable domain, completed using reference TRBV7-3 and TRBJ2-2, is GAGVSQTPSNKVTEKGKYVELRCDPISGHTALYWYRQSLGQGPEFLIYFQGTGAADDSGLPNDRFFAVRPEGSVSTLKIQRTERGDSAVYLCASTSTPLNTGELFFGEGSRLTVL.

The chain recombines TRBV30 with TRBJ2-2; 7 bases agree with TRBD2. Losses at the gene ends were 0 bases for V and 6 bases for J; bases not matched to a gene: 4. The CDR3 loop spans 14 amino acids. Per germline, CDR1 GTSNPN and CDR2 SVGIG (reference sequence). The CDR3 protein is CAWSVLAGAGELFF. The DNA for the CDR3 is TGTGCCTGGAGTGTACTCGCGGGGGCCGGGGAGCTGTTTTTT.

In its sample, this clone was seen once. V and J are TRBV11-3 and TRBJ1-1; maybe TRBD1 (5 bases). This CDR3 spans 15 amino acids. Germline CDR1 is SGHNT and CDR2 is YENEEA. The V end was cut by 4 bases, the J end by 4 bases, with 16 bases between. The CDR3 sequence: CASSSDGRGGTEAFF. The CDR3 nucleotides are TGTGCCAGCAGCTCCGACGGGAGGGGCGGCACTGAAGCTTTCTTT.

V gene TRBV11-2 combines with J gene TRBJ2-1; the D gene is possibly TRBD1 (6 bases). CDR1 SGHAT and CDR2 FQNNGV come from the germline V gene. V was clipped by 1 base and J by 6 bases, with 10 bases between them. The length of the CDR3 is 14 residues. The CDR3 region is CASSLVGGINEQFF. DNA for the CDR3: TGTGCCAGCAGCTTAGTTGGGGGCATCAATGAGCAGTTCTTC.

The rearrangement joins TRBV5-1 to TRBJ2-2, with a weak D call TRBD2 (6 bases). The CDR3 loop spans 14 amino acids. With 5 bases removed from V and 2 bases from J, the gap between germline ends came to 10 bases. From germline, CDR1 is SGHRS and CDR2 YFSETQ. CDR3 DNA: TGCGCCAGCAGGGTGGAGGGAAACACCGGGGAGCTGTTTTTT. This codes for CASRVEGNTGELFF.

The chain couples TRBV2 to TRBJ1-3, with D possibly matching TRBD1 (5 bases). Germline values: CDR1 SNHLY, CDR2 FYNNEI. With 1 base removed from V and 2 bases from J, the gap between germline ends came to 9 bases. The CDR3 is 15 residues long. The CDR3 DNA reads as TGTGCCAGCAGTGAAGGCTCAGGGACTGGAAACACCATATATTTT. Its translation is CASSEGSGTGNTIYF.

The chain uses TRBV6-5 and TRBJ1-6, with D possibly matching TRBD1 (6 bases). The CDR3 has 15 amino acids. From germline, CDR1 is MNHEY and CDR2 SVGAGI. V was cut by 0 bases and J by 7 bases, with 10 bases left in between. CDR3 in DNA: TGTGCCAGCAGTTACTCGAACAGGGAGAATTCACCCCTCCACTTT. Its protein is CASSYSNRENSPLHF.

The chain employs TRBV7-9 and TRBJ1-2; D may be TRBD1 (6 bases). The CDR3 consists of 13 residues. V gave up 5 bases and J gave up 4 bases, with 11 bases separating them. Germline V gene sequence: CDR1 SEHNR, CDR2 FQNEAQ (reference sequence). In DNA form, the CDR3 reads TGTGCCAGCAGCCGTGGACAGTTCTATGGCTACACCTTC. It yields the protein CASSRGQFYGYTF.

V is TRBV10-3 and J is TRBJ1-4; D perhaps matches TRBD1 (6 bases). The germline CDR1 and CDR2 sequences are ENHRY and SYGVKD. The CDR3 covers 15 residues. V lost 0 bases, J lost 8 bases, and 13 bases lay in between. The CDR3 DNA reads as TGTGCCATCAGTGAGTCGCGGCAGGGGAACGAAAAACTGTTTTTT. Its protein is CAISESRQGNEKLFF.

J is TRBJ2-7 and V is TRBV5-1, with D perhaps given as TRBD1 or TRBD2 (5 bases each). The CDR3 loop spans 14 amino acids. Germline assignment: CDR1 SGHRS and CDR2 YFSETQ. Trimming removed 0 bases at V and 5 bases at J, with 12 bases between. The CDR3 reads CASSLGGDINEQYF. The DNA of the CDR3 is TGCGCCAGCAGCTTGGGAGGGGATATCAACGAGCAGTACTTC.

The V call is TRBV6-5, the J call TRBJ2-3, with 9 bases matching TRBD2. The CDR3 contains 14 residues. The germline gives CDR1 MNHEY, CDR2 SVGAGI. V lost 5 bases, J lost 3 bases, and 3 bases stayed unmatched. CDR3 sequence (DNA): TGTGCCAGCAGTCAGCGGGGGGCAACAGATACGCAGTATTTT. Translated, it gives CASSQRGATDTQYF.

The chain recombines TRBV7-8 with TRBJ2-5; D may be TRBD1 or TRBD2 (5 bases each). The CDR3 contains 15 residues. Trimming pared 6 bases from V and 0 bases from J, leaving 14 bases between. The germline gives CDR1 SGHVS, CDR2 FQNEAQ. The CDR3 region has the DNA TGTGCCAGCAGAGCCCCGGGACGAGACCAAGAGACCCAGTACTTC. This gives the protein CASRAPGRDQETQYF.

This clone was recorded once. DNA for the CDR3: TGTGCCAGCAGCTTAAAAGGGGACAGGGTGAACACTGAAGCTTTCTTT. This encodes CASSLKGDRVNTEAFF. The chain joins TRBV11-2 to TRBJ1-1; 9 bases align to TRBD1. This CDR3 has 16 amino acids. The V segment lost 2 bases and the J segment 0 bases; nucleotides outside the gene matches: 4. Germline V lookup: CDR1 SGHAT, CDR2 FQNNGV.

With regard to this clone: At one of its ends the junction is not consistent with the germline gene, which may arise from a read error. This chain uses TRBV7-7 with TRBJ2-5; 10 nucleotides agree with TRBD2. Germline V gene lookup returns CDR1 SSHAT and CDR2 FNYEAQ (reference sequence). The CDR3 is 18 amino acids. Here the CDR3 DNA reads TGTGCTAGCAGCTTAGTCCAGCGGGGGGGCGGTTACCAAGAGACCCAGTACTTC. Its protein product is CASSLVQRGGGYQETQYF. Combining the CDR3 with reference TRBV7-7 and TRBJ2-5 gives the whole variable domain GAGVSQSPRYKVTKRGQDVTLRCDPISSHATLYWYQQALGQGPEFLTYFNYEAQPDKSGLPSDRFSAERPEGSISTLTIQRTEQRDSAMYRCASSLVQRGGGYQETQYFGPGTRLLVL.

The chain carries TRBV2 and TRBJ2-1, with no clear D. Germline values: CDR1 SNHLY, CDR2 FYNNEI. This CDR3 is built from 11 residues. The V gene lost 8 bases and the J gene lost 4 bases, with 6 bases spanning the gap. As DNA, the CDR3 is TGTGCCAGCGGATCGTACAATGAGCAGTTCTTC. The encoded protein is CASGSYNEQFF.

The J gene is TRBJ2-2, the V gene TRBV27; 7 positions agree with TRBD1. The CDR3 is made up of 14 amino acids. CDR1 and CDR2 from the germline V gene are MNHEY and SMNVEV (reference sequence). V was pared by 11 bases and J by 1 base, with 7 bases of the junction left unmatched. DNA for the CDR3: TGTGCCTCTCGACAGGGAAGGAACACCGGGGAGCTGTTTTTT. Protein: CASRQGRNTGELFF.